Listed below are T cell receptor beta chains from one sample, sequenced in a study of OX40 agonist ivuxolimab in advanced cancers. The repertoire was sequenced with immunoSEQ multiplex PCR; TCRdb's copy has only in-frame clones and lacks some. The table has about 88,000 clones, approximately 89% seen once; the top ten hold roughly 0.22%. The specimen comprised CD4+ or CD8+ T cells sorted from blood, sampled in a trial of the OX40 agonist ivuxolimab. The receptors here all came from an adult with an advanced solid tumor such as melanoma, head and neck, liver or kidney cancer. Each CDR3 is given with its conserved first and last residue. A D gene is named only where the DNA matches it firmly. Where a row states a size, it is once, few, many or the class of an expanded clone; other rows omit it.

CDR3: CASSKTGTRGDTQYF
DNA: TGCGCCAGCAGCAAGACAGGTACACGAGGGGATACGCAGTATTTT
size: NA
J: TRBJ2-3
V: TRBV5-1
D: NA

CDR3: CASSNIGSDEQYF
DNA: TGTGCCAGTAGCAACATAGGATCCGACGAGCAGTACTTC
size: NA
J: TRBJ2-7
V: TRBV19
D: NA

CDR3: CASSRGGGNEQFF
DNA: TGTGCCAGTAGTCGGGGGGGAGGTAATGAGCAGTTCTTC
size: NA
J: TRBJ2-1
V: TRBV19
D: TRBD2

CDR3: CASAPRVTGELFF
DNA: TGTGCCAGCGCCCCGAGGGTCACCGGGGAGCTGTTTTTT
size: NA
J: TRBJ2-2
V: TRBV27
D: NA

CDR3: CASSLDGALSTDTQYF
DNA: TGCGCCAGCAGCTTGGACGGGGCCCTAAGCACAGATACGCAGTATTTT
size: once
J: TRBJ2-3
V: TRBV5-1
D: NA

CDR3: CASSNQATDTQYF
DNA: TGTGCCAGCAGCAACCAGGCCACAGATACGCAGTATTTT
size: NA
J: TRBJ2-3
V: TRBV7-3
D: NA

CDR3: CASSQYQETQYF
DNA: TGTGCCAGCAGTCAGTACCAAGAGACCCAGTACTTC
size: NA
J: TRBJ2-5
V: TRBV28
D: NA

CDR3: CASSGRQGPILCSNQPQHF
DNA: TGTGCCAGCAGTGGACGACAGGGCCCTATACTGTGTAGCAATCAGCCCCAGCATTTT
size: NA
J: TRBJ1-5
V: TRBV21-1
D: NA

CDR3: CASSQAPRGDTGELFF
DNA: TGCGCCAGCAGCCAAGCGCCCCGGGGGGACACCGGGGAGCTGTTTTTT
size: few
J: TRBJ2-2
V: TRBV4-3
D: TRBD2

CDR3: CASSEYRVTEAFF
DNA: TGTGCCAGCAGTGAATACCGAGTTACTGAAGCTTTCTTT
size: NA
J: TRBJ1-1
V: TRBV25-1
D: NA

CDR3: CASSPANEQFF
DNA: TGTGCCAGCAGTCCAGCGAATGAGCAGTTCTTC
size: NA
J: TRBJ2-1
V: TRBV2
D: NA

CDR3: CASSGGIARSYEQYF
DNA: TGTGCCAGCAGTGGGGGGATAGCGCGCTCCTACGAGCAGTACTTC
size: few
J: TRBJ2-7
V: TRBV2
D: NA

CDR3: CASTKRDPYEQYF
DNA: TGTGCCAGCACGAAGCGGGATCCCTACGAGCAGTACTTC
size: NA
J: TRBJ2-7
V: TRBV9
D: TRBD2

CDR3: CASSLGPRTYTLTQYF
DNA: TGTGCCAGCAGCTTAGGCCCCCGGACTTACACTTTGACCCAGTACTTC
size: NA
J: TRBJ2-5
V: TRBV5-8
D: NA

CDR3: CASSFRLAGDSELFF
DNA: TGTGCCAGCAGCTTCCGACTAGCGGGAGACTCGGAGCTGTTTTTT
size: once
J: TRBJ2-2
V: TRBV11-2
D: TRBD2

CDR3: CASSPPGGEKLFF
DNA: TGTGCCAGCTCACCACCTGGAGGGGAAAAACTGTTTTTT
size: NA
J: TRBJ1-4
V: TRBV18
D: NA

CDR3: CASSPPRGTSGYEQYF
DNA: TGTGCCAGCAGTCCACCCCGCGGGACTAGCGGATACGAGCAGTACTTC
size: NA
J: TRBJ2-7
V: TRBV28
D: TRBD2

CDR3: CASSPKGPHLSYNEQFF
DNA: TGTGCCAGCAGCCCAAAGGGACCGCACCTTTCCTACAATGAGCAGTTCTTC
size: NA
J: TRBJ2-1
V: TRBV7-6
D: NA

CDR3: CASSYQTGTGDYGQYF
DNA: TGTGCCAGCAGTTACCAGACCGGTACAGGGGATTACGGGCAGTACTTC
size: NA
J: TRBJ2-7
V: TRBV6-5
D: TRBD1

CDR3: CASSSLAGATPKTQYF
DNA: TGTGCCAGCAGCTCCCTCGCGGGGGCCACACCAAAGACCCAGTACTTC
size: NA
J: TRBJ2-5
V: TRBV7-8
D: NA

CDR3: CASSSRHSTLSPLHF
DNA: TGTGCCAGCAGTTCTAGGCATAGCACTCTTTCACCCCTCCACTTT
size: NA
J: TRBJ1-6
V: TRBV7-6
D: NA

CDR3: CASSLWAGGAEGTADTQYF
DNA: TGTGCCAGCAGTTTATGGGCAGGGGGCGCGGAGGGCACGGCAGATACGCAGTATTTT
size: NA
J: TRBJ2-3
V: TRBV28
D: TRBD1

CDR3: CASSPRQNTDTQYF
DNA: TGTGCCAGCTCACCAAGGCAGAACACAGATACGCAGTATTTT
size: NA
J: TRBJ2-3
V: TRBV18
D: NA

CDR3: CASSPQGPGELFF
DNA: TGTGCCAGCAGCCCACAGGGCCCCGGGGAGCTGTTTTTT
size: NA
J: TRBJ2-2
V: TRBV7-9
D: NA

CDR3: CASSSGQGWRNTEAFF
DNA: TGTGCCAGCAGCTCAGGACAGGGCTGGAGGAACACTGAAGCTTTCTTT
size: once
J: TRBJ1-1
V: TRBV9
D: TRBD1

CDR3: CASSRIPGGVQGTEAFF
DNA: TGTGCCAGCAGCCGAATCCCGGGGGGGGTTCAGGGCACTGAAGCTTTCTTT
size: NA
J: TRBJ1-1
V: TRBV27
D: NA

CDR3: CASSIGRGRSGANVLTF
DNA: TGTGCCAGTAGTATTGGTCGGGGACGCTCTGGGGCCAACGTCCTGACTTTC
size: NA
J: TRBJ2-6
V: TRBV19
D: NA

CDR3: CASSFGSTGEKLFF
DNA: TGCGCCAGCAGCTTTGGGAGCACCGGTGAAAAACTGTTTTTT
size: NA
J: TRBJ1-4
V: TRBV5-1
D: NA

CDR3: CASSIESTGTGWIF
DNA: TGTGCCAGTAGTATAGAATCCACCGGGACAGGGTGGATCTTC
size: NA
J: TRBJ2-1
V: TRBV19
D: TRBD1

CDR3: CASSRLSGGTYNEQFF
DNA: TGCGCCAGCAGCCGACTTAGCGGGGGAACCTACAATGAGCAGTTCTTC
size: NA
J: TRBJ2-1
V: TRBV5-1
D: TRBD2

CDR3: CASSQDGTAYYEQYF
DNA: TGCGCCAGCAGCCAAGATGGGACAGCCTACTACGAGCAGTACTTC
size: NA
J: TRBJ2-7
V: TRBV4-1
D: TRBD1

CDR3: CASSVRQGNEKLFF
DNA: TGTGCCAGCAGTGTCCGACAGGGTAATGAAAAACTGTTTTTT
size: NA
J: TRBJ1-4
V: TRBV28
D: TRBD1

CDR3: CASSQGAVGNTIYF
DNA: TGCGCCAGCAGCCAAGGGGCGGTTGGAAACACCATATATTTT
size: once
J: TRBJ1-3
V: TRBV4-1
D: NA

CDR3: CASSSTGEYYGYTF
DNA: TGTGCCAGCAGCTCGACAGGGGAATACTATGGCTACACCTTC
size: NA
J: TRBJ1-2
V: TRBV7-9
D: TRBD1

CDR3: CASSDSGGNTGELFF
DNA: TGCGCCAGCAGTGATAGCGGGGGCAACACCGGGGAGCTGTTTTTT
size: NA
J: TRBJ2-2
V: TRBV10-1
D: TRBD2

CDR3: CASRSGTVGGQPQHF
DNA: TGTGCCAGCAGATCCGGGACGGTGGGAGGTCAGCCCCAGCATTTT
size: NA
J: TRBJ1-5
V: TRBV6-1
D: NA

CDR3: CASRVDSPLHF
DNA: TGTGCAAGTCGCGTGGATTCACCCCTCCACTTT
size: NA
J: TRBJ1-6
V: TRBV12-2
D: NA

CDR3: CASSWGSTDTQYF
DNA: TGTGCCAGCAGCTGGGGGTCCACAGATACGCAGTATTTT
size: NA
J: TRBJ2-3
V: TRBV7-3
D: NA

CDR3: CASSPIGRNTEAFF
DNA: TGCGCCAGCAGCCCCATCGGTCGGAACACTGAAGCTTTCTTT
size: NA
J: TRBJ1-1
V: TRBV5-1
D: NA

CDR3: CASSQEWTGQETQYF
DNA: TGCGCCAGCAGCCAAGAGTGGACGGGCCAAGAGACCCAGTACTTC
size: NA
J: TRBJ2-5
V: TRBV4-1
D: NA

CDR3: CASSSQGTYHEQYF
DNA: TGTGCCAGCAGTTCTCAGGGGACCTACCACGAGCAGTACTTC
size: NA
J: TRBJ2-7
V: TRBV28
D: NA

CDR3: CASSPSARGPNQPQHF
DNA: TGTGCCAGCTCACCATCTGCCAGGGGACCCAATCAGCCCCAGCATTTT
size: NA
J: TRBJ1-5
V: TRBV18
D: NA

CDR3: CASSPGLQGYGANVLTF
DNA: TGTGCCAGCAGTCCTGGGCTACAGGGCTATGGGGCCAACGTCCTGACTTTC
size: NA
J: TRBJ2-6
V: TRBV2
D: NA

CDR3: CATSRVRAWAYEQYF
DNA: TGTGCCACCAGCAGAGTTCGCGCCTGGGCCTACGAGCAGTACTTC
size: NA
J: TRBJ2-7
V: TRBV15
D: NA